These 32 T cell receptor beta chains originate from one sample sequenced in a study of blood T cell repertoires in COVID-19. Libraries were prepared by immunoSEQ multiplex PCR; TCRdb keeps only in-frame clonotypes and omits some of them. The top ten clones hold 2.9% of a sample with 150,000 to 200,000 clones, roughly 83% of them seen once. The material sequenced was peripheral blood. All receptors come from a woman aged 60-70 years with acute or convalescent COVID-19.

The V gene is TRBV11-2, the J gene TRBJ1-5; D ambiguous. The CDR3 consists of 12 residues. Trimming removed 5 bases at V and 7 bases at J, with 9 bases between. CDR1 is SGHAT, CDR2 FQNNGV, per germline. The chain's CDR3 is CASSRGVQPQHF. CDR3 sequence (DNA): TGTGCCAGCAGCCGGGGAGTACAGCCCCAGCATTTT. Using reference TRBV11-2 and TRBJ1-5 for the parts outside the CDR3, the full variable domain is EAGVAQSPRYKIIEKRQSVAFWCNPISGHATLYWYQQILGQGPKLLIQFQNNGVVDDSQLPKDRFSAERLKGVDSTLKIQPAKLEDSAVYLCASSRGVQPQHFGDGTRLSIL.

This clone was detected once. The CDR3 region has the DNA TGTGCCAGCAGCTTAGCGGTCCCTAGAGGGGGTGGCGAGCAGTACTTC. It is translated as CASSLAVPRGGGEQYF. The chain combines TRBV7-9 with TRBJ2-7; possible D gene TRBD1, 6 bases. V was pared by 0 bases and J by 6 bases, with 18 bases between. Per germline, CDR1 SEHNR and CDR2 FQNEAQ (reference sequence). The CDR3 is 16 residues long.

This chain connects TRBV11-2 to TRBJ2-7; 7 bases fit TRBD2. CDR1 and CDR2 (germline): SGHAT, FQNNGV. The CDR3 loop spans 16 amino acids. With 1 base clipped from V and 1 base from J, the junction kept 7 bases outside the gene matches. The CDR3 protein is CASSLVRSGESYEQYF. The CDR3 DNA reads TGTGCCAGCAGCTTAGTTAGGAGCGGGGAATCCTACGAGCAGTACTTC. Full variable domain (outside the CDR3, taken from reference TRBV11-2 and TRBJ2-7): EAGVAQSPRYKIIEKRQSVAFWCNPISGHATLYWYQQILGQGPKLLIQFQNNGVVDDSQLPKDRFSAERLKGVDSTLKIQPAKLEDSAVYLCASSLVRSGESYEQYFGPGTRLTVT.

V gene TRBV11-2 combines with J gene TRBJ2-5; 8 bases fit TRBD1. Trimming removed 4 bases from V and 6 bases from J; junction bases left unmatched: 7. Per the germline V gene, CDR1 is SGHAT and CDR2 is FQNNGV. This CDR3 has 14 residues. The CDR3 loop reads CASSSRGPRKTQYF. As DNA, the CDR3 is TGTGCCAGCAGCTCCAGGGGGCCCAGGAAGACCCAGTACTTC.

This chain connects TRBV24-1 to TRBJ2-3; the match to TRBD2 covers 7 bases. Looked up from germline, CDR1 is KGHDR and CDR2 is SFDVKD. This CDR3 comprises 16 residues. The junction had 9 bases not matched to a gene; V was cut back by 4 bases and J by 3 bases. CDR3 in amino acids: CATSDLIAGVTDTQYF. DNA of the CDR3: TGTGCCACCAGTGACCTTATAGCGGGCGTAACAGATACGCAGTATTTT.

The CDR3 coding sequence is TGTGCCAGCAGCTTAGCCCTGACTAGCGGGGTCACAGATACGCAGTATTTT. It is translated as CASSLALTSGVTDTQYF. This sequence joins TRBV7-8 and TRBJ2-3; the match to TRBD2 covers 11 bases. Per germline, CDR1 SGHVS and CDR2 FQNEAQ. The V and J ends lost 0 bases and 2 bases, in that order; junction bases with no gene match: 4. The CDR3 length is 17 residues.

The CDR3 DNA is TGTGCCAGCAAATATGGAGCCGCTCCTGGGTATGGCTACACCTTC. Protein sequence: CASKYGAAPGYGYTF. This chain joins TRBV27 and TRBJ1-2; D gene uncertain. In germline, CDR1 is MNHEY, CDR2 SMNVEV (reference sequence). V dropped 7 bases and J dropped 5 bases, with 20 bases sitting between them. The CDR3 runs to 15 residues.

This sequence joins TRBV6-2 or TRBV6-3 and TRBJ1-5, with a weak D call TRBD1 (5 bases). The V end lost 6 bases, the J end lost 7 bases, and 19 bases lay between the germline ends. Germline CDR1 MNHEY, CDR2 SVGEGT. This CDR3 has 15 residues. This CDR3 is CASSRLGGRWQPQHF. CDR3 DNA sequence: TGTGCCAGCAGCCGCCTCGGGGGACGATGGCAGCCCCAGCATTTT.

This chain links TRBV5-1 with TRBJ2-7; TRBD1 matches at 10 bases. The CDR3 is 14 residues long. Germline CDR1 is SGHRS and CDR2 is YFSETQ. Losses at the gene ends were 4 bases for V and 4 bases for J; bases not matched to a gene: 5. DNA for the CDR3: TGCGCCAGCAGCCCGGGACAGGGGAGGTACGAGCAGTACTTC. Residues: CASSPGQGRYEQYF.

The chain employs TRBV13 and TRBJ2-6; 7 bases align to TRBD1. J was trimmed by 0 bases and V by 0 bases; bases with no gene match: 5. There are 18 residues in the CDR3. Germline V gives CDR1 PRHDT, CDR2 FYEKMQ (reference sequence). CDR3 coding DNA: TGTGCCAGCAGCTTAGGACAGGGGCTAACCTCTGGGGCCAACGTCCTGACTTTC. Translated: CASSLGQGLTSGANVLTF.

DNA for the CDR3: TGTGCCAGCAGTTTTGACAGGGGGGCCCCGTCAGGAGCTTTCTTT. This sequence encodes CASSFDRGAPSGAFF. The chain joins TRBV27 to TRBJ1-1, with 9 bases fitting TRBD1. V lost 3 bases and J lost 10; bases outside the gene matches: 12. CDR1 and CDR2 (germline): MNHEY, SMNVEV (reference sequence). The CDR3 loop spans 15 amino acids.

CDR3 DNA sequence: TGTGCCAGCAGCCAAGGGGTCGAGGCAGGTTTTTTT. Its translation is CASSQGVEAGFF. This chain joins TRBV28 and TRBJ1-4; tentatively, D is TRBD1 (5 bases). The germline V gene encodes CDR1 MDHEN and CDR2 SYDVKM. This CDR3 has 12 residues. V was cut by 6 bases and J by 17 bases, with 19 bases left in between.

This sequence joins TRBV29-1 and TRBJ1-2; the D gene is possibly TRBD1 (6 bases). CDR3 length: 13 amino acids. Germline assignment: CDR1 SQVTM and CDR2 ANQGSEA. V lost 4 bases and J lost 8, with 17 bases in between. The CDR3 region has the DNA TGCAGCGTTGGGGGTGACAGGTTAAAGGGCTACACCTTC. Its protein product is CSVGGDRLKGYTF.

The CDR3 nucleotides are TGCGCCAGCACCCCTAGGGACAGGGGACTGCACGAGCAGTACTTC. Protein: CASTPRDRGLHEQYF. This chain links TRBV23-1 with TRBJ2-7; 10 bases agree with TRBD1. TRBV23-1 is annotated as an ORF whose role is uncertain. This CDR3 comprises 15 residues. Trimming removed 7 bases from V and 5 bases from J; junction bases left unmatched: 11.

V is TRBV6-1 and J is TRBJ1-5; TRBD1 matches 8 bases. The CDR3 sequence is 15 residues long. V gave up 3 bases and J gave up 4 bases; unmatched junction bases: 5. CDR1 and CDR2 from the germline V gene are MNHNS and SASEGT. CDR3 nucleotide sequence: TGTGCCAGCAGTGATGGACAGGGCGGTAATCAGCCCCAGCATTTT. Its translation is CASSDGQGGNQPQHF.

The CDR3 protein is CASSQRGSNTGELFF. The CDR3 DNA follows: TGTGCCAGCAGCCAGCGGGGCTCGAACACCGGGGAGCTGTTTTTT. V and J are TRBV7-2 and TRBJ2-2; 7 positions match TRBD2. The ends lost 5 bases at V and 0 bases at J; junction bases unmatched: 3. CDR1 SGHTA and CDR2 FQGNSA come from the germline V gene. This CDR3 contains 15 residues.

V and J are TRBV25-1 and TRBJ2-3, with 8 bases aligning to TRBD2. The CDR3 contains 16 residues. Germline V gene sequence: CDR1 MGHDK, CDR2 SYGVNS. Trimming took 0 bases from V and 5 from J; bases not matched to a gene: 7. In DNA form, the CDR3 reads TGTGCCAGCAGTGAATATACCGGGGGGGCCAGAGATACGCAGTATTTT. Translated, it gives CASSEYTGGARDTQYF.

J is TRBJ2-5 and V is TRBV4-3; 12 positions match TRBD2. The junction had 5 bases not matched to a gene; V was cut back by 2 bases and J by 4 bases. From germline, CDR1 is LGHNA and CDR2 YSLEER. The CDR3 covers 16 residues. The CDR3 nucleotides read TGCGCCAGCAGCCAATCACTAGCGGGGGGTCGAGAGACCCAGTACTTC. Its translation is CASSQSLAGGRETQYF.

The gene calls are TRBV7-8 and TRBJ1-1, with D possibly being TRBD1 (5 bases). From germline, CDR1 is SGHVS and CDR2 FQNEAQ. V was cut by 1 base and J by 0 bases, with 9 bases left in between. The CDR3 totals 15 residues. CDR3 sequence reads: CASSLGQHLNTEAFF. The CDR3 DNA sequence: TGTGCCAGCAGCTTAGGACAGCACCTGAACACTGAAGCTTTCTTT.

The V gene is TRBV18, the J gene TRBJ2-3, with D possibly being TRBD1 (5 bases). This CDR3 contains 16 residues. CDR1 is KGHSH and CDR2 is LQKENI in the germline V gene. Trimming took off 6 bases at V and 2 bases at J, with 18 bases between the two ends. CDR3 amino acids: CASSLHQGTNTDTQYF. In DNA, the CDR3 is TGTGCCAGCTCCCTCCATCAGGGCACTAACACAGATACGCAGTATTTT.

This sequence joins TRBV6-1 and TRBJ1-2, with D possibly matching TRBD1 (5 bases). The CDR3 covers 15 residues. Germline-derived CDR1 and CDR2 are MNHNS and SASEGT. Trimming pared 1 base from V and 2 bases from J, leaving 11 bases between. CDR3 sequence (DNA): TGTGCCAGCAGTGAAGGGTGGGGCAGAAACTATGGCTACACCTTC. Translating it yields CASSEGWGRNYGYTF.

This sequence joins TRBV5-1 and TRBJ2-2; 7 bases are shared with TRBD2. Per the germline V gene, CDR1 is SGHRS and CDR2 is YFSETQ. The CDR3 totals 17 residues. J lost 1 base, V lost 4 bases, and 10 bases had no gene match. CDR3 protein: CASSPRESGVNTGELFF. CDR3 DNA: TGCGCCAGCAGCCCTAGGGAGAGCGGGGTGAACACCGGGGAGCTGTTTTTT.

V gene TRBV7-2 combines with J gene TRBJ1-2, with D perhaps matching TRBD1 (5 bases). Trimming cost V 1 base and J 4 bases, with 10 bases left between them. CDR1 is SGHTA and CDR2 is FQGNSA in the germline V gene. The CDR3 extends over 14 amino acids. The CDR3 coding sequence is TGTGCCAGCAGCTTAGGTCGCGGGGGCTATGGCTACACCTTC. Encoded protein: CASSLGRGGYGYTF.

The J gene is TRBJ1-6, the V gene TRBV27; 8 nucleotides agree with TRBD1. Per germline, CDR1 MNHEY and CDR2 SMNVEV (reference sequence). Losses at the gene ends were 2 bases for V and 11 bases for J; bases not matched to a gene: 8. The CDR3 loop spans 15 amino acids. CDR3 loop: CASSLQWQGAAPLHF. In nucleotides, the CDR3 is TGTGCCAGCAGTTTACAGTGGCAGGGGGCTGCACCCCTCCACTTT.

The chain recombines TRBV15 with TRBJ1-1; TRBD1 matches at 7 bases. This CDR3 region has 13 residues. V trimming: 11 bases; J trimming: 2 bases; junction bases outside the gene matches: 8. Per the germline V gene, CDR1 is LNHNV and CDR2 is YYDKDF (reference sequence). As DNA, the CDR3 is TGTGCCGTAAGGGGGCGAGGAAACACTGAAGCTTTCTTT. Residues: CAVRGRGNTEAFF.

This clone occurred once. The rearrangement joins TRBV12-5 to TRBJ2-7; possible D gene TRBD1, 7 bases. V was shortened by 7 bases and J by 3 bases, with 16 bases between the two germline ends. CDR3 size: 14 residues. The germline gives CDR1 LGHNT, CDR2 FRNRAP. The CDR3, as DNA: TGTGCTAGTGAACGGACAGGCGGGAACTACGAGCAGTACTTC. Translation: CASERTGGNYEQYF.

The chain couples TRBV19 to TRBJ1-2; possibly TRBD1 for D (5 bases). Germline V gene sequence: CDR1 LNHDA, CDR2 SQIVND (reference sequence). The CDR3 covers 15 residues. Trimming stripped 7 bases from V and 3 bases from J, with 18 bases between. This chain's CDR3 is CASNRLGGGYYGYTF. The CDR3 nucleotides read TGTGCCAGTAACCGACTAGGTGGGGGATACTATGGCTACACCTTC.

V and J are TRBV28 and TRBJ2-2; D is possibly TRBD2 (5 bases). The V gene lost 8 bases and the J gene lost 4 bases, with 14 bases spanning the gap. This CDR3 region has 14 residues. CDR1 is MDHEN and CDR2 is SYDVKM in the germline V gene. CDR3 DNA: TGTGCCAGCCTCGGCGGGTTTGGCACCGGGGAGCTGTTTTTT. Protein sequence: CASLGGFGTGELFF.

This clone appeared a single time. The chain recombines TRBV5-6 with TRBJ1-2; the D gene is possibly TRBD1 (6 bases). Germline CDR1 and CDR2: SGHDT and YYEEEE. V dropped 2 bases and J dropped 0 bases, with 11 bases sitting between them. The CDR3 runs to 15 residues. In DNA form, the CDR3 reads TGTGCCAGCAGCTTTGGGGCAGGGGCTAACTATGGCTACACCTTC. Translated: CASSFGAGANYGYTF.

The J gene is TRBJ1-6, the V gene TRBV7-9, with D maybe TRBD1 (5 bases). From germline, CDR1 is SEHNR and CDR2 FQNEAQ (reference sequence). With 5 bases removed from V and 7 bases from J, the gap between germline ends came to 12 bases. The CDR3 extends over 14 amino acids. The DNA of the CDR3 is TGTGCCAGCAGCCCAGACAGTCAAAATTCACCCCTCCACTTT. It translates to CASSPDSQNSPLHF.

The chain employs TRBV7-2 and TRBJ1-2, with 8 bases that match TRBD1. Germline lookup yields CDR1 SGHTA and CDR2 FQGNSA. V lost 6 bases and J lost 10; bases outside the gene matches: 13. The CDR3 runs to 14 residues. CDR3 coding DNA: TGTGCCAGCAGTCTCACCGGGACAGGTCCCTACTACACCTTC. Residues: CASSLTGTGPYYTF.

The V and J genes are TRBV9 and TRBJ1-3; D unresolved. This CDR3 spans 15 amino acids. The V end lost 3 bases, the J end lost 0 bases, and 10 bases lay between the germline ends. Per the germline V gene, CDR1 is SGDLS and CDR2 is YYNGEE. CDR3 in amino acids: CASSGTERSGNTIYF. CDR3 nucleotide sequence: TGTGCCAGCAGCGGGACTGAACGCTCTGGAAACACCATATATTTT. The complete variable domain, with remaining parts taken from reference TRBV9 and TRBJ1-3, reads DSGVTQTPKHLITATGQRVTLRCSPRSGDLSVYWYQQSLDQGLQFLIQYYNGEERAKGNILERFSAQQFPDLHSELNLSSLELGDSALYFCASSGTERSGNTIYFGEGSWLTVV.